This T cell receptor (beta chain) is from a study of T cells in Graves' hyperthyroidism and ophthalmopathy. Broader study findings: The majority of expanded thyroid clonotypes above 0.001 also appeared in blood. Ophthalmopathy, which appeared later, was predicted by the model a median approximately six months before onset.

This CDR3 has 14 residues. V lost 2 bases and J 0 bases, leaving 8 bases between the germline ends. The V gene's germline CDR1 is DFQATT and CDR2 SNEGSKA (reference sequence). Amplification yielded TCR beta CDR3 regions, with RNA transcripts as the source. A first-round RT-PCR of the TCR CDR3 used the HTBI primer set. Via MiXCR, TCRdb re-called the multiplex PCR reads, giving one row per CDR3 protein. Of around 570,000 distinct CDR3 sequences in the sample, 20% are singletons; the top ten hold 47%. Duration under 3 months, a NOSPECS grade of at least 4, and a Clinical Activity Score of at least 3 characterized the ophthalmopathy patients. About this clonotype: No antigen is known for it.

Sample: blood. The V call is TRBV20-1, the J call TRBJ1-3, with unresolved D. This TCR was recovered from a man aged 35 to 55 with Graves' ophthalmopathy. The CDR3 nucleotides read TGCAGTGCTAGACAGATTCTCTCTGGAAACACCATATATTTT. It encodes CSARQILSGNTIYF.